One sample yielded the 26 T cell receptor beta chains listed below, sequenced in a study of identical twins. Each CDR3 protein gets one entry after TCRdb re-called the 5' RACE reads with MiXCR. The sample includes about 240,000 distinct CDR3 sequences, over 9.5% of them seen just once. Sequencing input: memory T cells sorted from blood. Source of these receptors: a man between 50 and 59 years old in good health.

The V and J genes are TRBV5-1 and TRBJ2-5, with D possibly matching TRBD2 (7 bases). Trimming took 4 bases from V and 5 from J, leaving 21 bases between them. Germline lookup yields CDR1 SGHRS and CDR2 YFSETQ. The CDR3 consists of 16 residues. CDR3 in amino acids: CASSPSAAGAGETQYF. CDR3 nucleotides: TGCGCCAGCAGCCCCTCCGCTGCGGGGGCGGGGGAGACCCAGTACTTC.

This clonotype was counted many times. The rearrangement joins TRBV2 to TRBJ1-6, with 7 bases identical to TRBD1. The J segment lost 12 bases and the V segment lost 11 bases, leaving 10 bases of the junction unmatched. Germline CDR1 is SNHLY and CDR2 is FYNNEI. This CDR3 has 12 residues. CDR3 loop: CASRDSLGPLHF. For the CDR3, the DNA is TGTGCCTCCCGGGACAGCCTGGGACCCCTCCACTTT.

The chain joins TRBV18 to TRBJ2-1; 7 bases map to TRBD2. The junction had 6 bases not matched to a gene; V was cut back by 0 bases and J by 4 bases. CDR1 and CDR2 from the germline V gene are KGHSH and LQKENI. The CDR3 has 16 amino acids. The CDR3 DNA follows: TGTGCCAGCTCACCACCGGGCGGGGGAGAATACAATGAGCAGTTCTTC. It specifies CASSPPGGGEYNEQFF.

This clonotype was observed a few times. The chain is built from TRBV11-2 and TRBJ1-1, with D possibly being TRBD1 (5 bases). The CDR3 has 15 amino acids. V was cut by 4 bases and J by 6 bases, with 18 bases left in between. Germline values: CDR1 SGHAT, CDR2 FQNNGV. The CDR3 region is CASSSRSGVRSEAFF. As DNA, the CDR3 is TGTGCCAGCAGCTCTCGGTCGGGGGTTCGGTCTGAAGCTTTCTTT.

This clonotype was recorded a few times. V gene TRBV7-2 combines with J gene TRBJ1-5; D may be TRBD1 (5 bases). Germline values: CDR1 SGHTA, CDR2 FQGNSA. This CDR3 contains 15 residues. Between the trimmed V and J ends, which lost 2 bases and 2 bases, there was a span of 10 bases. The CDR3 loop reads CASSLYPGGNQPQHF. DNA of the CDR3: TGTGCCAGCAGCTTATACCCGGGGGGCAATCAGCCCCAGCATTTT.

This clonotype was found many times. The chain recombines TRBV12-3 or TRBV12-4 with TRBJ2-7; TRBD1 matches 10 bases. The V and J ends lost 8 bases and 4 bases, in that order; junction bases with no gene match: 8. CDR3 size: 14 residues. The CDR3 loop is CASGEGQGWYEQYF. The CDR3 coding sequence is TGTGCCAGCGGGGAGGGACAGGGGTGGTACGAGCAGTACTTC.

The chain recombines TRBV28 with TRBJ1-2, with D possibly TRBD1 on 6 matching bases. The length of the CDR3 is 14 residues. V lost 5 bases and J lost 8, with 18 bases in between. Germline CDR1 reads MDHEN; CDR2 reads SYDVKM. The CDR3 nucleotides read TGTGCCAGCAGTGCCCTCGGGGGGGCGCGGGGCTACACCTTC. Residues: CASSALGGARGYTF.

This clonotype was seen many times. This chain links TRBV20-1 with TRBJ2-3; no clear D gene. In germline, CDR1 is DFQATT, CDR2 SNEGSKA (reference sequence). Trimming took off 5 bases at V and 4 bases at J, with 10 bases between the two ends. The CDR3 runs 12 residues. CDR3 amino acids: CSACSHSDTQYF. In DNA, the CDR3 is TGCAGTGCTTGTTCCCATTCAGATACGCAGTATTTT.

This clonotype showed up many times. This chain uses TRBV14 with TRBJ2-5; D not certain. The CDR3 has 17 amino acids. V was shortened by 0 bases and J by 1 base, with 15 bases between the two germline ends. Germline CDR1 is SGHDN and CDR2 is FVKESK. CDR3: CASSQEGPWLGQETQYF. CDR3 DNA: TGTGCCAGCAGCCAAGAAGGGCCCTGGCTAGGCCAAGAGACCCAGTACTTC.

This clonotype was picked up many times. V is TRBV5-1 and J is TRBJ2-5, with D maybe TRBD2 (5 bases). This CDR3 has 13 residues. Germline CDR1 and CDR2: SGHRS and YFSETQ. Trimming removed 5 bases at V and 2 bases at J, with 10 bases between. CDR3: CASREGTQETQYF. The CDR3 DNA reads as TGCGCCAGCAGAGAGGGTACACAAGAGACCCAGTACTTC.

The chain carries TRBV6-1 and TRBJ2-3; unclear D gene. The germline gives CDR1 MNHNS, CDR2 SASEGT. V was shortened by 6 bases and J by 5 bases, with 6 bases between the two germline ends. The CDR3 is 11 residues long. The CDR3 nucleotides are TGTGCCAGCAGCACGGAAGATACGCAGTATTTT. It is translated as CASSTEDTQYF.

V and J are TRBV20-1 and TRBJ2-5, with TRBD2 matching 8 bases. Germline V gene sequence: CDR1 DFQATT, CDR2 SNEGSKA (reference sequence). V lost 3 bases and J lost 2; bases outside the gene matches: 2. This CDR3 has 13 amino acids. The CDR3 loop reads CSASLAGQETQYF. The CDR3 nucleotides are TGCAGTGCTAGCCTAGCGGGTCAAGAGACCCAGTACTTC.

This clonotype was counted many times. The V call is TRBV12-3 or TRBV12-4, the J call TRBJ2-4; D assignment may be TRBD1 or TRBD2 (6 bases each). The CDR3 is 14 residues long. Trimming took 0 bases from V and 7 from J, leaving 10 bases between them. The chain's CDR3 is CASSLAQGRNIQYF. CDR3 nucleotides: TGTGCCAGCAGTTTAGCGCAGGGGAGGAACATTCAGTACTTC.

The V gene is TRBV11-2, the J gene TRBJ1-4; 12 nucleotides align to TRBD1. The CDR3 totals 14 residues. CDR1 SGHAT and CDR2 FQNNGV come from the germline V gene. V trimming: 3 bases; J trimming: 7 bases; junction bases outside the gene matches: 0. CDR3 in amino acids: CASSLGQGAEKLFF. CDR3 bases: TGTGCCAGCAGCTTGGGACAGGGGGCTGAAAAACTGTTTTTT.

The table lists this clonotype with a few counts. This chain's CDR3 is CASSSIYGLAVYNEQFF. The CDR3 DNA reads as TGTGCCAGCTCATCCATTTATGGACTAGCGGTGTACAATGAGCAGTTCTTC. J is TRBJ2-1 and V is TRBV18; TRBD2 agrees at 10 bases. This CDR3 has 17 amino acids. Trimming cost V 5 bases and J 4 bases; bases outside gene matches: 11. CDR1 is KGHSH, CDR2 LQKENI, per germline. Full variable domain (remainder filled in from reference TRBV18 and TRBJ2-1): NAGVMQNPRHLVRRRGQEARLRCSPMKGHSHVYWYRQLPEEGLKFMVYLQKENIIDESGMPKERFSAEFPKEGPSILRIQQVVRGDSAAYFCASSSIYGLAVYNEQFFGPGTRLTVL.

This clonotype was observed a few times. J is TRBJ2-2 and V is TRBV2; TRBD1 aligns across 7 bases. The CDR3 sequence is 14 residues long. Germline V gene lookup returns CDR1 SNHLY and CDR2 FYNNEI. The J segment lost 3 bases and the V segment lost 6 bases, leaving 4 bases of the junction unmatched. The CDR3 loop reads CASRGDSYTGELFF. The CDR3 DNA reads TGTGCCAGCAGGGGGGACAGCTACACCGGGGAGCTGTTTTTT.

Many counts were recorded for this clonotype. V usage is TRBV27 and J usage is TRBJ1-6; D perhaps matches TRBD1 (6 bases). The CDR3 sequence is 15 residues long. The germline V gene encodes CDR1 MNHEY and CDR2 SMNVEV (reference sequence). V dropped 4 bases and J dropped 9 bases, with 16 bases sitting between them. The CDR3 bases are TGTGCCAGCAGTTCGGTGGACAGCTCCAGTTCACCCCTCCACTTT. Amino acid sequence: CASSSVDSSSSPLHF.

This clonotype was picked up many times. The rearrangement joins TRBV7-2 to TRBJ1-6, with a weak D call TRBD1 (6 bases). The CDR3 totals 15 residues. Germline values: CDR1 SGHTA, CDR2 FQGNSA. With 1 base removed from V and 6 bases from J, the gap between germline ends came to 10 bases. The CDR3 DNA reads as TGTGCCAGCAGCTTAGTGGGACAAACTAATTCACCCCTCCACTTT. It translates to CASSLVGQTNSPLHF.

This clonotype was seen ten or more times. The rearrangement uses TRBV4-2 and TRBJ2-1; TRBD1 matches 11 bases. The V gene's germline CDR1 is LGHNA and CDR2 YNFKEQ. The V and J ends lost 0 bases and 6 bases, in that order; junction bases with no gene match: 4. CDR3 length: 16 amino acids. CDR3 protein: CASSQDLGTGGNEQFF. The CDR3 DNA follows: TGTGCCAGCAGCCAAGATCTAGGGACAGGGGGCAATGAGCAGTTCTTC.

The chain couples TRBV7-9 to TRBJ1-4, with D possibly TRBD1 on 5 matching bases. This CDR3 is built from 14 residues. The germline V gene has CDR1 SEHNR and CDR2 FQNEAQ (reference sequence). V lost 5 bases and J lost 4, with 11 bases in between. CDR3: CASSPGLGNEKLFF. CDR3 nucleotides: TGTGCCAGCAGCCCGGGACTGGGTAATGAAAAACTGTTTTTT.

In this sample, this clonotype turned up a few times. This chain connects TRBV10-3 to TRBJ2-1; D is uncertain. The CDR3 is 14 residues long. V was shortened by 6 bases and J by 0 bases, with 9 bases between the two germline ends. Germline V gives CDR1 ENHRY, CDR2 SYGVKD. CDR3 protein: CAIRNRSSYNEQFF. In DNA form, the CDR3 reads TGTGCCATCAGAAACCGTAGCTCCTACAATGAGCAGTTCTTC.

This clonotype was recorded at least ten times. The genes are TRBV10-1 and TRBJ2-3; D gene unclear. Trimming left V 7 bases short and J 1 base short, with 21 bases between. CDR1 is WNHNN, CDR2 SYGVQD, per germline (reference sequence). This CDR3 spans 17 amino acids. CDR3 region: CASTTARSRLGTDTQYF. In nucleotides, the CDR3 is TGCGCCAGCACCACTGCGAGGTCTAGACTCGGCACAGATACGCAGTATTTT.

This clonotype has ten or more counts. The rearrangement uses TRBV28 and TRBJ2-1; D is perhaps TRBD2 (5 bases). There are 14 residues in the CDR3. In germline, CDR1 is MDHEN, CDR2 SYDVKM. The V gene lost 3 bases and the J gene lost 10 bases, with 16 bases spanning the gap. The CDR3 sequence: CASSFVPGVGEQFF. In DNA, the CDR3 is TGTGCCAGCAGTTTTGTGCCCGGGGTGGGAGAGCAGTTCTTC.

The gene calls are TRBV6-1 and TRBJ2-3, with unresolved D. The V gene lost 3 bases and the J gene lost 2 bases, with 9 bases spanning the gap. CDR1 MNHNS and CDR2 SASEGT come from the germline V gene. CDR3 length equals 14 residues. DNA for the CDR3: TGTGCCAGCAGTGATTTGACTCCCACAGATACGCAGTATTTT. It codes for CASSDLTPTDTQYF.

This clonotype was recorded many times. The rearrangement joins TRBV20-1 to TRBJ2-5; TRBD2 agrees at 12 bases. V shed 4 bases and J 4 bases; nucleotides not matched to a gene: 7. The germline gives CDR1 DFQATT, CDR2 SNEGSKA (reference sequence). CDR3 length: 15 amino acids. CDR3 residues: CSATSTSGSLETQYF. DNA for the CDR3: TGCAGTGCTACCTCGACTAGCGGGAGCCTAGAGACCCAGTACTTC.

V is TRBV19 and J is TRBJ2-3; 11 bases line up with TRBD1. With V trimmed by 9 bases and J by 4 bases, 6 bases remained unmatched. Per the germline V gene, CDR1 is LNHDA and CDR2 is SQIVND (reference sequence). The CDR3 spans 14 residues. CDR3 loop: CASRDRGKADTQYF. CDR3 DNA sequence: TGTGCCAGCCGGGACAGGGGGAAAGCAGATACGCAGTATTTT.